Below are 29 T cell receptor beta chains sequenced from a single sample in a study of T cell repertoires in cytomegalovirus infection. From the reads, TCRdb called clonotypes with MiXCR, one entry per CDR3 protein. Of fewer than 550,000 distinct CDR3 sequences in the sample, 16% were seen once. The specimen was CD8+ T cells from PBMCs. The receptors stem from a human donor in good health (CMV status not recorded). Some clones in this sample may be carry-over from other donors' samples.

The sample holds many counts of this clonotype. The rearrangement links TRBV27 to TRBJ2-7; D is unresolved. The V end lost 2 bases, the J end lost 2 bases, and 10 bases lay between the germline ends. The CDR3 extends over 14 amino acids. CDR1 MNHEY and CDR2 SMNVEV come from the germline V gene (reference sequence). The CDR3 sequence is CASSLIGEAYEQYF. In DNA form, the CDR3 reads TGTGCCAGCAGTTTAATCGGTGAGGCCTACGAGCAGTACTTC.

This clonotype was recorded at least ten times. The CDR3 coding sequence is TGCGCCAGCAGCCAAGATGGGCGAGGGAGCACAGATACGCAGTATTTT. Translated: CASSQDGRGSTDTQYF. The V gene is TRBV4-1, the J gene TRBJ2-3, with D maybe TRBD2 (5 bases). The germline gives CDR1 MGHRA, CDR2 YSYEKL. The CDR3 runs to 16 residues. With 0 bases removed from V and 0 bases from J, the gap between germline ends came to 10 bases.

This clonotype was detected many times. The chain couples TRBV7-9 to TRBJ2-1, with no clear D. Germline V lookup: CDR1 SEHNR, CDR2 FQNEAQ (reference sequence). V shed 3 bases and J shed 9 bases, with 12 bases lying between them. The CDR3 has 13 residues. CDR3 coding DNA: TGTGCCAGCAGCTTGGATCTAGTGGGTGAGCAGTTCTTC. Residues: CASSLDLVGEQFF. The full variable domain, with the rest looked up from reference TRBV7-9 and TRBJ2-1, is DTGVSQNPRHKITKRGQNVTFRCDPISEHNRLYWYRQTLGQGPEFLTYFQNEAQLEKSRLLSDRFSAERPKGSFSTLEIQRTEQGDSAMYLCASSLDLVGEQFFGPGTRLTVL.

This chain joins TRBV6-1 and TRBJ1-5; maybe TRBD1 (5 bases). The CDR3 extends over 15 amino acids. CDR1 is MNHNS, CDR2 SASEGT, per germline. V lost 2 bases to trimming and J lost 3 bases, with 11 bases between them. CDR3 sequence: CASSEIGTLNQPQHF. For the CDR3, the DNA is TGTGCCAGCAGTGAAATAGGGACGCTCAATCAGCCCCAGCATTTT.

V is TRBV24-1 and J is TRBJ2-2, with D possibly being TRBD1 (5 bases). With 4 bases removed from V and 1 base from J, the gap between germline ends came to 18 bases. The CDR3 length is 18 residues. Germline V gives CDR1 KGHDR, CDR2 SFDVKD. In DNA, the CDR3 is TGTGCCACCAGTGACGCAGGCGCCCGGACATTGAACACCGGGGAGCTGTTTTTT. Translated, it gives CATSDAGARTLNTGELFF.

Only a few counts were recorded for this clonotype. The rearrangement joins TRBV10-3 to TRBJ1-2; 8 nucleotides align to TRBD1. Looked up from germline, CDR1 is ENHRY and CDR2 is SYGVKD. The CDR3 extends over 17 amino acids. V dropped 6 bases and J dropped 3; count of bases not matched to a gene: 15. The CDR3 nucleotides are TGTGCCATCAGGGAGGGGAAGGGACAGGTCGCAGACTATGGCTACACCTTC. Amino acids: CAIREGKGQVADYGYTF.

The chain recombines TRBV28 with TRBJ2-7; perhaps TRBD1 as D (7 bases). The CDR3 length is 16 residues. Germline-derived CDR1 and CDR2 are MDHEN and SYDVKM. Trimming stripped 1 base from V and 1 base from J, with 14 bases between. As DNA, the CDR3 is TGTGCCAGCAGTTTATTGGAGGGGGCTGGGTCCTACGAGCAGTACTTC. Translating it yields CASSLLEGAGSYEQYF.

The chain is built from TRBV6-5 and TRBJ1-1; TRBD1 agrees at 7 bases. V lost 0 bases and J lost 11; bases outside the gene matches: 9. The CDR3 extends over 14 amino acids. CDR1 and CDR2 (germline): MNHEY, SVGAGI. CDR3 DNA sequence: TGTGCCAGCAGTTACTCGAAGGGGGCCGGGTGGGCTTTCTTT. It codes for CASSYSKGAGWAFF.

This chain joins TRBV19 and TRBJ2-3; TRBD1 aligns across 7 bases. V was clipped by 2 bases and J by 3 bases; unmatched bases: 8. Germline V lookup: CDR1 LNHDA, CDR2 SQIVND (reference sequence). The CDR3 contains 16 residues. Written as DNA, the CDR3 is TGTGCCAGTAGTATAAGGCAGGGGGAGCGGACAGATACGCAGTATTTT. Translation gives CASSIRQGERTDTQYF.

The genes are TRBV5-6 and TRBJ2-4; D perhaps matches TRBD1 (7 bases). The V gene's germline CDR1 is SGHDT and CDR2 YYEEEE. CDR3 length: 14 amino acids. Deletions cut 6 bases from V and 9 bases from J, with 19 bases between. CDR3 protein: CASTQGGSRGIQYF. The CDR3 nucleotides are TGTGCCAGCACCCAGGGGGGATCCCGAGGCATTCAGTACTTC.

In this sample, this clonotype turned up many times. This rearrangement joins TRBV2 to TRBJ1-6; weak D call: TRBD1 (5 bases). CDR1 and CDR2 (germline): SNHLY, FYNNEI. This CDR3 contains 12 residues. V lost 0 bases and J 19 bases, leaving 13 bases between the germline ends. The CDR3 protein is CASSEARGVLHF. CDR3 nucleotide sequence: TGTGCCAGCAGTGAAGCGCGAGGGGTTCTGCACTTT.

The CDR3 DNA reads as TGCAGTGCTAGAGATGGGACAGGGATACTCTATGGCTACACCTTC. It codes for CSARDGTGILYGYTF. The chain links TRBV20-1 to TRBJ1-2, with TRBD1 matching 9 bases. Losses at the gene ends were 0 bases for V and 4 bases for J; bases not matched to a gene: 6. CDR1 and CDR2 (germline): DFQATT, SNEGSKA (reference sequence). CDR3 size: 15 residues.

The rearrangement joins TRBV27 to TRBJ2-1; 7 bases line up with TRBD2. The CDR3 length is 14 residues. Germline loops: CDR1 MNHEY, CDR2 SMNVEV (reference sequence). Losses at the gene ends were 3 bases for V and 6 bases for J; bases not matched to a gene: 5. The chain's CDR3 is CASSFRLASNEQFF. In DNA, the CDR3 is TGTGCCAGCAGTTTCCGACTAGCAAGCAATGAGCAGTTCTTC.

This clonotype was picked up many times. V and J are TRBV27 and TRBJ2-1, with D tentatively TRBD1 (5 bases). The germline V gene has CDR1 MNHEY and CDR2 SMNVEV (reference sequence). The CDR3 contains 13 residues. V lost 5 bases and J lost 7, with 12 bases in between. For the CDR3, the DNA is TGTGCCAGCAGTGTTCAGGGTATGAATGAGCAGTTCTTC. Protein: CASSVQGMNEQFF.

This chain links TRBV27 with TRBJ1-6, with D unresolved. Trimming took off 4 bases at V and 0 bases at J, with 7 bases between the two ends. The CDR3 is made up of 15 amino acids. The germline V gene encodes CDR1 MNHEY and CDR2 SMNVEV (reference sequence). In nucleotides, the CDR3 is TGTGCCAGCAGTTCCCTGAGCTCCTATAATTCACCCCTCCACTTT. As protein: CASSSLSSYNSPLHF.

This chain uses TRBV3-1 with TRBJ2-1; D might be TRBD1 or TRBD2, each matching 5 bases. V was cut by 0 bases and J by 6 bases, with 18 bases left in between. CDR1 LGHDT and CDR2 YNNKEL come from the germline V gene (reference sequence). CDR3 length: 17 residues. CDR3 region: CASSQDHLWGSGNEQFF. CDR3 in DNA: TGTGCCAGCAGCCAAGATCACCTCTGGGGGTCGGGCAATGAGCAGTTCTTC.

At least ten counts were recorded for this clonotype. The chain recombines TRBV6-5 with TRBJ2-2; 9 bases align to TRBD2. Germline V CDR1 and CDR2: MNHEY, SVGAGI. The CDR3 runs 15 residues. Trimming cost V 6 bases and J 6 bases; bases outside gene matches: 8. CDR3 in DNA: TGTGCCAGCAGCTATACTAGCGGGTTGGCCGGGGAGCTGTTTTTT. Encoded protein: CASSYTSGLAGELFF.

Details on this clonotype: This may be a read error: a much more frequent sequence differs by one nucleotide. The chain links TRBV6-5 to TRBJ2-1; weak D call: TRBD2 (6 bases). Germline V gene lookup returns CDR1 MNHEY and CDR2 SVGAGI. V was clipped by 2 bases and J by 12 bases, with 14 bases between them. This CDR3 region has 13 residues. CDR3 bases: TGTGCCAGCAGTTACGGGGGGTACGCTGTGCAGTTCTTC. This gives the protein CASSYGGYAVQFF.

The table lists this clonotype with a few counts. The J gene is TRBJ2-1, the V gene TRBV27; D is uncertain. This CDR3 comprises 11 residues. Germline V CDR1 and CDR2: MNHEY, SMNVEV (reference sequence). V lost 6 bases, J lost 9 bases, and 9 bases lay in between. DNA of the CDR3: TGTGCCAGCAGGATAGGGATTGAGCAGTTCTTC. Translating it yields CASRIGIEQFF.

CDR3 in amino acids: CASSIESHEQYF. CDR3 DNA sequence: TGTGCCAGTAGTATTGAGTCGCACGAGCAGTACTTC. The chain links TRBV19 to TRBJ2-7, with D unclear. Germline-derived CDR1 and CDR2 are LNHDA and SQIVND (reference sequence). V lost 3 bases and J lost 5, with 8 bases in between. This CDR3 has 12 amino acids.

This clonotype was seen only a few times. CDR3 nucleotide sequence: TGTGCCAGCAGCTCCACCTCTGGGGCCAACGTCCTGACTTTC. It encodes CASSSTSGANVLTF. The chain carries TRBV9 and TRBJ2-6; D remains unclear. Per germline, CDR1 SGDLS and CDR2 YYNGEE. This CDR3 is 14 amino acids long. Trimming took 4 bases from V and 0 from J, leaving 5 bases between them.

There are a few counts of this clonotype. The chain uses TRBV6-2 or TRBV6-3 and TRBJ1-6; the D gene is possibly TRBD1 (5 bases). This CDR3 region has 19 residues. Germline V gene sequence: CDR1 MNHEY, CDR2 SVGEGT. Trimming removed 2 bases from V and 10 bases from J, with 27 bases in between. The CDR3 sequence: CASSYRGLDITSPSSPLHF. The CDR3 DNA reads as TGTGCCAGCAGTTACCGTGGATTGGACATCACTTCCCCTAGCTCACCCCTCCACTTT.

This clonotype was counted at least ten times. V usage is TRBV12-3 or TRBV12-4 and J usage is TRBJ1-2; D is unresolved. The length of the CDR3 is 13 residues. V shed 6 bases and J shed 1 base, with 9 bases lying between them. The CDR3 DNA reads TGTGCCAGCAGCCCGACGGTTAACTATGGCTACACCTTC. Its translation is CASSPTVNYGYTF.

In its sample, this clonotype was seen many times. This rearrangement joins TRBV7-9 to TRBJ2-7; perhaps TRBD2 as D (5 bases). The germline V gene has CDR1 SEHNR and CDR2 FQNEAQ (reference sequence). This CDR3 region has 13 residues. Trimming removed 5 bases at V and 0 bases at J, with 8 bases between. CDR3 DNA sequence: TGTGCCAGCAGCACCGGGAACTCCTACGAGCAGTACTTC. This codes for CASSTGNSYEQYF.

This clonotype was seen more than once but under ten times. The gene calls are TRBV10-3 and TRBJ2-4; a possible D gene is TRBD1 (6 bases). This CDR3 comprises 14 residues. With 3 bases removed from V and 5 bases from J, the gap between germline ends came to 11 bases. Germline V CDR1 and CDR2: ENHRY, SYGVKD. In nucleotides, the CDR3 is TGTGCCATCAGTGACGCAGAGGGGGAAAACATTCAGTACTTC. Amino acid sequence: CAISDAEGENIQYF.

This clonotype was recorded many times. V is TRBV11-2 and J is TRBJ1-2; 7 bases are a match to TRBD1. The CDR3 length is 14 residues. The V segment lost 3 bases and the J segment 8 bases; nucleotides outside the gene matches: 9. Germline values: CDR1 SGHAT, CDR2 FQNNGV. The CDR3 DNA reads TGTGCCAGCAGCTTGATCAGGGGGACAGAAGGCTACACCTTC. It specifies CASSLIRGTEGYTF.

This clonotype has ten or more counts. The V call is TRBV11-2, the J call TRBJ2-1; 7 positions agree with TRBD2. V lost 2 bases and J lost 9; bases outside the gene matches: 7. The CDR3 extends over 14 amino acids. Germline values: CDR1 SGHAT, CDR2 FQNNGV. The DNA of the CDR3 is TGTGCCAGCAGCTTATCCGGGGGGAGGGGTGAGCAGTTCTTC. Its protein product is CASSLSGGRGEQFF.

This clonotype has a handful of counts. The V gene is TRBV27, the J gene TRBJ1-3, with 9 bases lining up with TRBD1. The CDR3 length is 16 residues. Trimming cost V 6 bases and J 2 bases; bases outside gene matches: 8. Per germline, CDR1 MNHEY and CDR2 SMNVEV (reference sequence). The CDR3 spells CASRVTGTGPGNTIYF. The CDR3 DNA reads TGTGCCAGCAGGGTGACTGGGACAGGGCCTGGAAACACCATATATTTT.

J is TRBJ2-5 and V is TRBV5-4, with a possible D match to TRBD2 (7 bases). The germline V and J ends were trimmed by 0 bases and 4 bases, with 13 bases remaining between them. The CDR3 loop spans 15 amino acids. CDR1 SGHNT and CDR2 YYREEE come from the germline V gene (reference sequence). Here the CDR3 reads CASSLGGGARETQYF. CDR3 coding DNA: TGTGCCAGCAGCTTGGGGGGGGGGGCGAGAGAGACCCAGTACTTC.